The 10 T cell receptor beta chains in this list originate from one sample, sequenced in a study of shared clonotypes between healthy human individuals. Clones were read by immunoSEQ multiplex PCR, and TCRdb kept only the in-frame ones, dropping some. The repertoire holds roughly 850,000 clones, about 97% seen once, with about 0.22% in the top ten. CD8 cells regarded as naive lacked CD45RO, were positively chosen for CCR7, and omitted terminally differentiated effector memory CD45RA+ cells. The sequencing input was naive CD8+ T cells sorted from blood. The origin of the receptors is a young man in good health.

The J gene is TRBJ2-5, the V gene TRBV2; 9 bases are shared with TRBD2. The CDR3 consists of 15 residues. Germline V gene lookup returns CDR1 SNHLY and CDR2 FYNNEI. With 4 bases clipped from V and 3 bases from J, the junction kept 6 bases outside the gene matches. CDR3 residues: CASSASTSGKETQYF. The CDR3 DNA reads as TGTGCCAGCAGTGCCTCGACTAGCGGAAAAGAGACCCAGTACTTC.

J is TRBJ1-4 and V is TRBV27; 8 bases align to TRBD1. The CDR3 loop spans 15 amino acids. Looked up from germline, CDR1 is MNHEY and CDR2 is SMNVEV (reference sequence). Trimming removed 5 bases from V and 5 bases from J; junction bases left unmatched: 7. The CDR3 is CASSPRDRLNEKLFF. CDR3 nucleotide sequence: TGTGCCAGCAGTCCGAGGGACAGGCTAAATGAAAAACTGTTTTTT.

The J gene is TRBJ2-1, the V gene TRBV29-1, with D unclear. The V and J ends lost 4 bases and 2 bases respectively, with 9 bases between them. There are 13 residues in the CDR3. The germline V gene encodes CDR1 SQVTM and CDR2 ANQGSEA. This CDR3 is CSVVRGAYNEQFF. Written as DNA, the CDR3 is TGCAGCGTTGTGAGAGGAGCCTACAATGAGCAGTTCTTC.

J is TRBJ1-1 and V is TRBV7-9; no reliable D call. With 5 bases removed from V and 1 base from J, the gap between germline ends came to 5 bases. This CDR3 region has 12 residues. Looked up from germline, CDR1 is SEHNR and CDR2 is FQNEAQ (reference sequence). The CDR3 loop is CASSTSNTEAFF. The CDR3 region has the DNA TGTGCCAGCAGCACATCGAACACTGAAGCTTTCTTT.

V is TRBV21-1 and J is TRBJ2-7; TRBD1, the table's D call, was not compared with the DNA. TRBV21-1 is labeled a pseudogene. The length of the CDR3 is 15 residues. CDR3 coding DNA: TGTGCCAGCAGCAAAGAGGGCAGGGGGTCCTACGAGCAGTACTTC. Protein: CASSKEGRGSYEQYF.

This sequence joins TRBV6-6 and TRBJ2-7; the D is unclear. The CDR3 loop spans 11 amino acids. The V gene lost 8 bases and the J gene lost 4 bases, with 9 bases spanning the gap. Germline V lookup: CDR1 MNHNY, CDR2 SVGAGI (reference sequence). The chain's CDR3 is CASERPYEQYF. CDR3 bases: TGTGCCAGCGAAAGACCGTACGAGCAGTACTTC.

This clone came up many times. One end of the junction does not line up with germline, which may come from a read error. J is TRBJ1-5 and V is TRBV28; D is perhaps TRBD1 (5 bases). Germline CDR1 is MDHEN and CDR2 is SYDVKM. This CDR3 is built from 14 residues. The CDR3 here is CASSYDRSSQPQHF. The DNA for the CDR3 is TGTGCCAGCAGTTATGACAGAAGCAGTCAGCCCCAGCATTTT.

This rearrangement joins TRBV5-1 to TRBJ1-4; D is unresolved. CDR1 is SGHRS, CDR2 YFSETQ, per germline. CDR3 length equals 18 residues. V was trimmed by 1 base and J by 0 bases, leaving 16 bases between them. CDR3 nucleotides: TGCGCCAGCAGCTTGTCAGACTCCCTATTTGCAACTAATGAAAAACTGTTTTTT. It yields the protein CASSLSDSLFATNEKLFF.

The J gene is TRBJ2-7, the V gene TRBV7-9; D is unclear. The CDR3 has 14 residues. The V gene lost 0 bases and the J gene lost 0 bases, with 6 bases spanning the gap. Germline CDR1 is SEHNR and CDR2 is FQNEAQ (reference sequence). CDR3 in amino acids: CASSLATPSYEQYF. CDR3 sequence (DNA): TGTGCCAGCAGCTTAGCGACACCCTCCTACGAGCAGTACTTC.

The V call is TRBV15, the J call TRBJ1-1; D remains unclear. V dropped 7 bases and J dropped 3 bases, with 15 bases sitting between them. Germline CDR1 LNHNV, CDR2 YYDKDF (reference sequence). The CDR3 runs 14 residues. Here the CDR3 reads CATTEEGFDTEAFF. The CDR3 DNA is TGTGCCACCACCGAGGAGGGTTTTGACACTGAAGCTTTCTTT.